The rows below give T cell receptor beta chains drawn from one sample of a study of molecular identifiers for immune sequencing clone quantification. Each CDR3 protein gets one entry after TCRdb re-called the PCR reads with MiXCR. The data show roughly 93,000 distinct CDR3 sequences, around a quarter seen once. Sequencing was carried out using naive CD8+ T cells from blood, with Jurkat cell RNA spiked in. The source of these receptors is a human donor in good health. Some libraries in this study had Jurkat cell RNA spiked in. CDR3s include the opening cysteine and the closing phenylalanine or tryptophan. A clone size is listed for some rows: how often the clone was seen (once, few, many), or a class if it is expanded.

CDR3: CASRPETGGRATDTPYF
V: TRBV7-8
length: 17
size: NA
J: TRBJ2-3

CDR3: CASSQQAGDLREQYF
V: TRBV4-3
length: 15
size: NA
J: TRBJ2-7

CDR3: CASSLVYRTTDTQYF
V: TRBV11-2
length: 15
size: many
J: TRBJ2-3

CDR3: CASSLGRGGYQPQHF
V: TRBV13
length: 15
size: NA
J: TRBJ1-5

CDR3: CASSLTGLAGEDTQYF
V: TRBV6-5
length: 16
size: NA
J: TRBJ2-5

CDR3: CPSSQEGGGRRNEKLFF
V: TRBV4-3
length: 17
size: NA
J: TRBJ1-4

CDR3: CASGSNQPQYF
V: TRBV12-5
length: 11
size: NA
J: NA

CDR3: CASRRLATSTDTQYF
V: TRBV6-5
length: 15
size: few
J: TRBJ2-3

CDR3: CSVTGYQETQYF
V: TRBV29-1
length: 12
size: NA
J: TRBJ2-5

CDR3: CASGGLANNEQFF
V: TRBV27
length: 13
size: NA
J: TRBJ2-1

CDR3: CASSLVGTDAQYF
V: TRBV7-8
length: 13
size: few
J: TRBJ2-3

CDR3: CASSEAGGRLETQYF
V: TRBV19
length: 15
size: NA
J: TRBJ2-5

CDR3: CASSKGRGRSTDTQYF
V: TRBV11-2
length: 16
size: few
J: TRBJ2-3

CDR3: CASSLDRGLAAYEQYF
V: TRBV5-6
length: 16
size: NA
J: TRBJ2-7

CDR3: CSARDGQVNTGELFF
V: TRBV20-1
length: 15
size: NA
J: TRBJ2-2

CDR3: CASSVEWNQETQYF
V: TRBV9
length: 14
size: NA
J: TRBJ2-5

CDR3: CASSELALYNEQFF
V: TRBV25-1
length: 14
size: few
J: TRBJ2-1

CDR3: CASSFWTSGVGNIQYF
V: TRBV28
length: 16
size: many
J: TRBJ2-4

CDR3: CASSQVLAQGGTDTQYF
V: TRBV3-1
length: 17
size: few
J: TRBJ2-3

CDR3: CASSLVPEGLHNSGANVLTF
V: TRBV11-2
length: 20
size: NA
J: TRBJ2-6

CDR3: CSVEDAGLSSYEQYF
V: TRBV29-1
length: 15
size: NA
J: TRBJ2-7

CDR3: CASSSGYSAGPKAEAFF
V: TRBV27
length: 17
size: NA
J: TRBJ1-1

CDR3: CASSRDRGDTQYF
V: TRBV28
length: 13
size: few
J: TRBJ2-5

CDR3: CATSGTGTRGTGELFF
V: TRBV6-2/TRBV6-3
length: 16
size: NA
J: TRBJ2-2

CDR3: CASSATGSNQPQHF
V: TRBV28
length: 14
size: many
J: TRBJ1-5

CDR3: CSVDGSSGGPGQYF
V: TRBV29-1
length: 14
size: many
J: TRBJ2-3

CDR3: CASSANEKLFF
V: TRBV7-9
length: 11
size: many
J: TRBJ1-4

CDR3: CASSLGTEKEAFF
V: TRBV11-2
length: 13
size: many
J: TRBJ1-1

CDR3: CATSTGATTGELFF
V: TRBV19
length: 14
size: NA
J: TRBJ2-2

CDR3: CASSLVPGDEQFF
V: TRBV11-3
length: 13
size: NA
J: TRBJ2-1

CDR3: CASSGLVYEPYF
V: TRBV6-1
length: 12
size: NA
J: TRBJ2-7

CDR3: CASSYSPQGTNYGYTF
V: TRBV6-5
length: 16
size: NA
J: TRBJ1-2

CDR3: CASRAFLAGEDTQYF
V: TRBV12-3/TRBV12-4
length: 15
size: NA
J: TRBJ2-3

CDR3: CASSWGRAGATPLDTQYF
V: TRBV27
length: 18
size: few
J: TRBJ2-3

CDR3: CASSMGLGGMNTEAFF
V: TRBV19
length: 16
size: NA
J: TRBJ1-1

CDR3: CASGLVGLAGDTQYF
V: TRBV12-5
length: 15
size: many
J: TRBJ2-3

CDR3: CASPPLERGPNQPQHF
V: TRBV18
length: 16
size: NA
J: TRBJ1-5

CDR3: CASSQVGTTYTGELFF
V: TRBV4-2
length: 16
size: few
J: TRBJ2-2

CDR3: CASSDPPSGTGELFF
V: TRBV10-1
length: 15
size: few
J: TRBJ2-2

CDR3: CAWSVDPGWEQYF
V: TRBV30
length: 13
size: few
J: TRBJ2-7

CDR3: CASTFRGANEQFF
V: TRBV27
length: 13
size: many
J: TRBJ2-1

CDR3: CASSPRVFYEQYF
V: TRBV6-5
length: 13
size: many
J: TRBJ2-7

CDR3: CASSTLEGTDTQYF
V: TRBV19
length: 14
size: NA
J: TRBJ2-3

CDR3: CASSGQGSFLGGDTQYF
V: TRBV2
length: 17
size: few
J: TRBJ2-3

CDR3: CASSAPGGEASYEQYF
V: TRBV6-6
length: 16
size: NA
J: TRBJ2-7

CDR3: CASSYARGDEQYF
V: TRBV6-5
length: 13
size: few
J: TRBJ2-7

CDR3: CAISDGQGTDTLYF
V: TRBV10-3
length: 14
size: NA
J: TRBJ2-3

CDR3: CASSYSLWGEAFF
V: TRBV6-2/TRBV6-3
length: 13
size: NA
J: TRBJ1-1

CDR3: CSANPSGSPEEQYF
V: TRBV20-1
length: 14
size: many
J: TRBJ2-7

CDR3: CASSSTGTSETGGVGEQFF
V: TRBV2
length: 19
size: NA
J: TRBJ2-1

CDR3: CASSLVKVDGPYEQFF
V: TRBV27
length: 16
size: NA
J: TRBJ2-1

CDR3: CAISPGGETQYF
V: TRBV24-1
length: 12
size: NA
J: TRBJ2-5

CDR3: CASSYRDRALNTEAFF
V: TRBV6-2/TRBV6-3
length: 16
size: many
J: TRBJ1-1

CDR3: CASRTGQVNEKLFF
V: TRBV2
length: 14
size: NA
J: TRBJ1-4